Listed below are T cell receptor beta chains from one sample, sequenced in a study of T cell responses to AZD1222 COVID-19 vaccine. Profiling relied on immunoSEQ multiplex PCR, and the TCRdb table lists in-frame clones only, not all of them. The data show roughly 150,000 clones, approximately 93% seen once. The sample here was peripheral blood, taken 28 days after the second AZD1222 dose. The receptors originated from an adult who received the AZD1222 COVID-19 vaccine. Both conserved end residues are part of each CDR3. The D gene is left open where the match is weak. For some rows the clone size is stated as once, few or many, or as a class when expanded; others skip it.

j_call,d_call,v_call,clone_size,cdr3_aa,cdr3_nt
TRBJ2-4,.,TRBV29-1,.,CSVRRGSNIQYF,TGCAGCGTCAGAAGGGGGTCAAACATTCAGTACTTC
TRBJ1-2,.,TRBV2,few,CASNNRVDGYTF,TGTGCCAGCAACAACAGGGTTGATGGCTACACCTTC
TRBJ1-6,.,TRBV4-1,.,CASSPRNSPLHF,TGCGCCAGCAGCCCCCGCAATTCACCCCTCCACTTT
TRBJ1-4,.,TRBV15,.,CATRSRYEGGASPNNEKLFF,TGTGCCACCAGGTCAAGATACGAGGGAGGGGCCTCACCGAACAATGAAAAACTGTTTTTT
TRBJ2-5,TRBD2,TRBV9,.,CASSVAGAVETQYF,TGTGCCAGCAGCGTCGCGGGAGCAGTTGAGACCCAGTACTTC
TRBJ1-4,TRBD1,TRBV5-1,.,CASSSVGTGGEKLFF,TGCGCCAGCAGCTCCGTGGGGACAGGGGGGGAAAAACTGTTTTTT
TRBJ1-1,.,TRBV5-1,.,CASSLVGMNTEAFF,TGCGCCAGCAGCTTGGTCGGTATGAACACTGAAGCTTTCTTT
TRBJ2-1,.,TRBV7-6,.,CASSLGIEQFF,TGTGCCAGCAGCCTTGGCATAGAGCAGTTCTTC
TRBJ2-5,TRBD2,TRBV9,.,CASSVGGLAGKQETQYF,TGTGCCAGCAGCGTAGGGGGACTAGCGGGGAAACAAGAGACCCAGTACTTC
TRBJ2-5,.,TRBV13,.,CASSFSSRVWETQYF,TGTGCCAGCAGCTTCTCGAGCAGGGTGTGGGAGACCCAGTACTTC
TRBJ2-5,TRBD2,TRBV11-2,.,CASTLGGRETQYF,TGTGCCAGCACCTTGGGGGGGAGAGAGACCCAGTACTTC
TRBJ2-1,.,TRBV9,.,CASSTGTEVFNEQFF,TGTGCCAGCAGTACCGGGACGGAGGTATTCAATGAGCAGTTCTTC
TRBJ2-5,TRBD1,TRBV7-9,.,CASSPPRGRQHQETQYF,TGTGCCAGCAGCCCTCCCAGGGGGCGCCAACATCAAGAGACCCAGTACTTC
TRBJ2-3,.,TRBV5-1,.,CASSFQKSITDTQYF,TGCGCCAGCAGCTTCCAGAAATCCATCACAGATACGCAGTATTTT
TRBJ1-2,TRBD1,TRBV19,.,CASSPSEGAGGYTF,TGTGCCAGTAGTCCCTCCGAGGGGGCGGGTGGCTACACCTTC
TRBJ1-5,.,TRBV4-3,.,CASSQDSRGNQPQHF,TGCGCCAGCAGCCAAGACAGCCGTGGCAATCAGCCCCAGCATTTT
TRBJ1-2,TRBD1,TRBV29-1,.,CSVRQGGGYTF,TGCAGCGTCCGACAGGGAGGCGGCTACACCTTC
TRBJ1-5,.,TRBV12-3/TRBV12-4,once,CASSLLEWTGQHF,TGTGCCAGCAGTTTATTAGAGTGGACCGGCCAGCATTTT
TRBJ1-2,TRBD1,TRBV19,.,CASTSGQRSYGYTF,TGTGCCAGTACCTCGGGACAGAGATCCTATGGCTACACCTTC
TRBJ1-2,.,TRBV20-1,.,CSARVRAGYTF,TGCAGTGCTAGGGTCAGGGCCGGCTACACCTTC
TRBJ2-1,.,TRBV25-1,.,CASSEGAVQGEQFF,TGTGCCAGCAGTGAAGGTGCGGTTCAAGGTGAGCAGTTCTTC
TRBJ1-2,.,TRBV4-1,.,CASSQDFYSNYGYTF,TGCGCCAGCAGCCAAGATTTCTACTCAAACTATGGCTACACCTTC
TRBJ2-1,.,TRBV18,.,CASSPSSDNEQFF,TGTGCCAGCTCACCAAGCAGTGACAATGAGCAGTTCTTC
TRBJ1-1,TRBD1,TRBV10-3,.,CAITGQGATEAFF,TGTGCCATCACTGGACAGGGGGCCACTGAAGCTTTCTTT
TRBJ1-1,.,TRBV7-9,.,CASSLDSGGGNTEAFF,TGTGCCAGCAGCTTAGATTCAGGAGGGGGAAACACTGAAGCTTTCTTT
TRBJ1-5,TRBD1,TRBV7-2,.,CASSSGQGNQPQHF,TGTGCCAGCAGCTCAGGACAGGGCAATCAGCCCCAGCATTTT
TRBJ2-5,.,TRBV27,once,CASSLPGETQYF,TGTGCCAGCAGTTTACCCGGGGAGACCCAGTACTTC
TRBJ1-2,.,TRBV2,.,CASTPDKNYGYTF,TGTGCCAGCACACCAGACAAAAACTATGGCTACACCTTC
TRBJ1-4,.,TRBV5-1,.,CASRDSPTTNEKLFF,TGCGCCAGCAGGGACAGCCCAACAACTAATGAAAAACTGTTTTTT
TRBJ1-1,TRBD1,TRBV28,.,CASSLGAPYRGRVTEAFF,TGTGCCAGCAGTTTAGGGGCCCCCTACAGGGGGCGGGTCACTGAAGCTTTCTTT
TRBJ1-2,.,TRBV6-1,.,CASSEWDTGYTF,TGTGCCAGCAGTGAATGGGACACTGGCTACACCTTC
TRBJ2-7,.,TRBV29-1,.,CSAAVAGAYEQYF,TGCAGCGCGGCGGTGGCAGGGGCCTACGAGCAGTACTTC
TRBJ2-7,.,TRBV6-6,.,CASSDSRDSPYEQYF,TGTGCCAGCAGTGACTCGCGGGACAGTCCCTACGAGCAGTACTTC
TRBJ2-1,TRBD2,TRBV5-1,few,CASSAGLAGYNEQFF,TGCGCCAGCAGCGCGGGACTAGCGGGGTACAATGAGCAGTTCTTC
TRBJ1-4,.,TRBV7-2,few,CASSLIWGANEKLFF,TGTGCCAGCAGCTTAATATGGGGGGCTAATGAAAAACTGTTTTTT
TRBJ2-1,.,TRBV7-2,.,CASSFLRNEQFF,TGTGCCAGCAGCTTTTTGCGGAATGAGCAGTTCTTC
TRBJ2-7,TRBD2,TRBV5-1,.,CASSWTSGSSYEQYF,TGCGCCAGCAGCTGGACTAGCGGGAGCTCCTACGAGCAGTACTTC
TRBJ2-1,TRBD1,TRBV15,.,CATSTPGQGHNEQFF,TGTGCCACCAGCACTCCGGGACAGGGCCACAATGAGCAGTTCTTC
TRBJ1-2,.,TRBV9,.,CASSPGRGYTF,TGTGCCAGCAGCCCCGGTCGGGGCTACACCTTC
TRBJ2-5,.,TRBV2,once,CASSEASETQYF,TGTGCCAGCAGCGAGGCGTCGGAGACCCAGTACTTC
TRBJ2-1,.,TRBV9,.,CASSVGGVSSYNEQFF,TGTGCCAGCAGCGTAGGGGGAGTTAGCTCCTACAATGAGCAGTTCTTC
TRBJ1-1,TRBD1,TRBV27,.,CASSFGTGAEAFF,TGTGCCAGCAGTTTTGGGACAGGCGCTGAAGCTTTCTTT
TRBJ1-1,.,TRBV7-2,.,CALIRGTEAFF,TGTGCCCTTATAAGAGGGACTGAAGCTTTCTTT
TRBJ2-7,.,TRBV9,.,CASSGRSYEQYF,TGTGCCAGCAGCGGAAGATCCTACGAGCAGTACTTC
TRBJ2-2,TRBD1,TRBV7-8,.,CASSLRDRGNSAGELFF,TGTGCCAGCAGCTTAAGGGACAGGGGGAATTCAGCCGGGGAGCTGTTTTTT
TRBJ1-1,.,TRBV5-4,.,CASSSLGVDTEAFF,TGTGCCAGCAGCTCACTAGGGGTTGACACTGAAGCTTTCTTT
TRBJ1-1,.,TRBV18,.,CASSPPGETEAFF,TGTGCCAGCTCACCACCCGGGGAAACTGAAGCTTTCTTT
TRBJ1-1,.,TRBV9,.,CASSVGTGNTEAFF,TGTGCCAGCAGCGTGGGGACGGGGAACACTGAAGCTTTCTTT
TRBJ1-6,.,TRBV10-1,.,CASKGDLGNSPLHF,TGCGCCAGCAAGGGAGACTTGGGTAATTCACCCCTCCACTTT
TRBJ2-5,.,TRBV7-9,.,CASKKDRQETQYF,TGTGCCAGCAAAAAGGACAGACAAGAGACCCAGTACTTC
TRBJ1-2,TRBD1,TRBV6-1,.,CASSEDRGLRYTF,TGTGCCAGCAGTGAGGACAGGGGCCTACGCTACACCTTC